Each of the 22 T cell receptor beta chains below was sequenced from the same sample in a study of OX40 agonist ivuxolimab in advanced cancers. Some clones are missing from TCRdb's copy, which holds only in-frame ones; the method was immunoSEQ multiplex PCR. The sample has about 93,000 clones; about 90% are singletons. The sample here was CD4+ or CD8+ T cells sorted from blood, taken in a trial of the OX40 agonist ivuxolimab. These receptors were obtained from an adult with an advanced solid tumor such as melanoma, head and neck, liver or kidney cancer.

The rearrangement uses TRBV11-2 and TRBJ1-5; 8 bases fit TRBD1. The V and J ends lost 1 base and 6 bases, in that order; junction bases with no gene match: 5. Per the germline V gene, CDR1 is SGHAT and CDR2 is FQNNGV. This CDR3 has 15 amino acids. The CDR3 region has the DNA TGTGCCAGCAGCTTAGTGGACAGGGTAGGTCAGCCCCAGCATTTT. Protein sequence: CASSLVDRVGQPQHF.

CDR3 sequence (DNA): TGTGCCAGCAGCTTATATAGCGGAAGAAACACCGGGGAGCTGTTTTTT. This encodes CASSLYSGRNTGELFF. The chain uses TRBV7-3 and TRBJ2-2, with D tentatively TRBD2 (6 bases). Germline V gene lookup returns CDR1 SGHTA and CDR2 FQGTGA. The CDR3 contains 16 residues. Deletions cut 2 bases from V and 2 bases from J, with 12 bases between.

The chain links TRBV15 to TRBJ2-1, with 10 bases that match TRBD2. V was pared by 9 bases and J by 10 bases, with 18 bases of the junction left unmatched. The CDR3 covers 16 residues. Germline CDR1 reads LNHNV; CDR2 reads YYDKDF (reference sequence). CDR3 bases: TGTGCCACAAGCCGATCGAGCGGGGGGGGGTCCGAAGAGCAGTTCTTC. Residues: CATSRSSGGGSEEQFF.

V is TRBV21-1 and J is TRBJ2-7; TRBD2, the table's D call, was not compared with the DNA. TRBV21-1 is termed a pseudogene. The CDR3 has 14 amino acids. CDR3 DNA: TGTGCCAGCAGCACAAAGCGGACTTTCTACGAGCAGTACTTC. Its translation is CASSTKRTFYEQYF.

The J gene is TRBJ2-7, the V gene TRBV5-4; 10 bases map to TRBD2. The V gene's germline CDR1 is SGHNT and CDR2 YYREEE (reference sequence). J was trimmed by 5 bases and V by 2 bases; bases with no gene match: 10. The CDR3 totals 16 residues. As DNA, the CDR3 is TGTGCCAGCAGCTTCCGGACCGGGACTAGCGCCCACGAGCAGTACTTC. This sequence encodes CASSFRTGTSAHEQYF.

CDR3 region: CSSGLADYNEQFF. The CDR3 DNA sequence: TGCAGCTCCGGACTAGCGGACTACAATGAGCAGTTCTTC. This rearrangement joins TRBV29-1 to TRBJ2-1, with 10 bases aligning to TRBD2. The CDR3 has 13 residues. V shed 8 bases and J 3 bases; nucleotides not matched to a gene: 4. Germline V CDR1 and CDR2: SQVTM, ANQGSEA.

This sequence joins TRBV6-6 and TRBJ1-5; D gene unclear. Germline CDR1 reads MNHNY; CDR2 reads SVGAGI (reference sequence). The CDR3 loop spans 13 amino acids. Trimming cost V 2 bases and J 1 base, with 3 bases left between them. Here the CDR3 DNA reads TGTGCCAGCAGTTACGGCAGCAATCAGCCCCAGCATTTT. Amino acid sequence: CASSYGSNQPQHF.

The chain employs TRBV6-1 and TRBJ1-1; the match to TRBD1 covers 7 bases. The germline V gene has CDR1 MNHNS and CDR2 SASEGT. The ends lost 2 bases at V and 4 bases at J; junction bases unmatched: 7. CDR3 length: 15 residues. In DNA form, the CDR3 reads TGTGCCAGCAGTGAATCGGCAGGGGGAAGCACTGAAGCTTTCTTT. Translated: CASSESAGGSTEAFF.

The chain carries TRBV6-5 and TRBJ1-5; D call uncertain. This CDR3 comprises 12 residues. The germline V gene encodes CDR1 MNHEY and CDR2 SVGAGI. V dropped 6 bases and J dropped 0 bases, with 3 bases sitting between them. CDR3 loop: CASSPSNQPQHF. CDR3 sequence (DNA): TGTGCCAGCAGCCCTAGCAATCAGCCCCAGCATTTT.

The rearrangement uses TRBV11-2 and TRBJ2-5; no clear D gene. Germline V gene data show CDR1 as SGHAT and CDR2 as FQNNGV. The CDR3 totals 12 residues. The V and J ends lost 1 base and 5 bases respectively, with 5 bases between them. In nucleotides, the CDR3 is TGTGCCAGCAGCTTAGCTGAGGAGACCCAGTACTTC. Its protein product is CASSLAEETQYF.

The rearrangement joins TRBV21-1 to TRBJ2-7; TRBD2 is the table's D call and was not checked against the DNA. TRBV21-1 is tagged as a pseudogene. This CDR3 has 16 amino acids. CDR3 loop: CASSKEGLRGSYEQYF. The CDR3 region has the DNA TGTGCCAGCAGCAAAGAAGGACTAAGGGGCTCCTACGAGCAGTACTTC.

This clone came up once. V usage is TRBV20-1 and J usage is TRBJ2-5; D ambiguous. Trimming shortened V by 7 bases and J by 5 bases, and 5 bases separated the two germline ends. This CDR3 spans 9 amino acids. The germline CDR1 and CDR2 sequences are DFQATT and SNEGSKA (reference sequence). CDR3 bases: TGCAGTGTTGGCGAGACCCAGTACTTC. Its translation is CSVGETQYF.

The CDR3 spells CAWSVPRPPKGTQYF. CDR3 nucleotides: TGTGCCTGGAGTGTACCTCGACCGCCAAAGGGGACGCAGTATTTT. The chain couples TRBV30 to TRBJ2-3; D is perhaps TRBD1 (5 bases). The germline V and J ends were trimmed by 0 bases and 9 bases, with 19 bases remaining between them. CDR3 size: 15 residues. CDR1 GTSNPN and CDR2 SVGIG come from the germline V gene (reference sequence).

The chain combines TRBV30 with TRBJ2-7; a weak D match, TRBD2 (5 bases). V shed 3 bases and J shed 1 base, with 13 bases lying between them. The germline V gene has CDR1 GTSNPN and CDR2 SVGIG (reference sequence). The CDR3 has 14 residues. Here the CDR3 DNA reads TGTGCCTGGAGCGCTAGCTTTAGTTCCTACGAGCAGTACTTC. It yields the protein CAWSASFSSYEQYF. Supplemented by reference TRBV30 and TRBJ2-7, the full variable domain reads SQTIHQWPATLVQPVGSPLSLECTVEGTSNPNLYWYRQAAGRGLQLLFYSVGIGQISSEVPQNLSASRPQDRQFILSSKKLLLSDSGFYLCAWSASFSSYEQYFGPGTRLTVT.

This chain uses TRBV27 with TRBJ2-7, with D perhaps matching TRBD1 (6 bases). Germline CDR1 is MNHEY and CDR2 is SMNVEV (reference sequence). The CDR3 runs to 15 residues. Deletions cut 6 bases from V and 0 bases from J, with 15 bases between. CDR3 protein: CASRDTGLSSYEQYF. Here the CDR3 DNA reads TGTGCCAGCAGGGATACAGGGCTGAGCTCCTACGAGCAGTACTTC.

This chain connects TRBV7-2 to TRBJ2-7; D is ambiguous. The CDR3 sequence is 14 residues long. From germline, CDR1 is SGHTA and CDR2 FQGNSA. Trimming cost V 2 bases and J 2 bases, with 10 bases left between them. The CDR3 sequence: CASSLSHGPYEQYF. The CDR3 region has the DNA TGTGCCAGCAGCTTATCTCACGGGCCCTACGAGCAGTACTTC.

V gene TRBV30 combines with J gene TRBJ2-6, with D perhaps given as TRBD1 or TRBD2 (6 bases each). The CDR3 has 16 amino acids. Between the trimmed V and J ends, which lost 4 bases and 4 bases, there was a span of 17 bases. Germline V gene lookup returns CDR1 GTSNPN and CDR2 SVGIG (reference sequence). This CDR3 reads CAWIIRQAGGANVLTF. The CDR3 DNA reads TGTGCCTGGATTATTAGACAGGCGGGAGGGGCCAACGTCCTGACTTTC.

CDR3 DNA: TGTGCCAGTAGAAAGGTCCATAATTCACCCCTCCACTTT. Translated: CASRKVHNSPLHF. The chain employs TRBV19 and TRBJ1-6; D ambiguous. V lost 6 bases and J lost 5, with 8 bases in between. The CDR3 has 13 amino acids. Per the germline V gene, CDR1 is LNHDA and CDR2 is SQIVND (reference sequence).

The chain is built from TRBV19 and TRBJ1-2; D gene ambiguous. The CDR3 is made up of 12 amino acids. V dropped 7 bases and J dropped 8 bases, with 14 bases sitting between them. CDR1 is LNHDA and CDR2 is SQIVND in the germline V gene (reference sequence). DNA of the CDR3: TGTGCCAGTAACTCGCGTCGTGGGGGCTACACCTTC. As protein: CASNSRRGGYTF.

The chain is built from TRBV5-1 and TRBJ2-1; TRBD2 aligns across 11 bases. Germline loops: CDR1 SGHRS, CDR2 YFSETQ. This CDR3 has 16 residues. Unmatched junction bases numbered 12, after V lost 4 bases and J lost 9 bases. The CDR3 DNA reads TGCGCCAGCAGCGGGGTGGTAGCGGGAGGGCCAAGTGAGCAGTTCTTC. This sequence encodes CASSGVVAGGPSEQFF.

The rearrangement joins TRBV7-8 to TRBJ2-2, with D possibly matching TRBD1 (5 bases). Germline assignment: CDR1 SGHVS and CDR2 FQNEAQ. The CDR3 is 15 residues long. The CDR3 nucleotides read TGTGGGGCGACGGTGGGGCGCGCCGCCTCGGGGGAGCTGTTTTTT. This sequence encodes CGATVGRAASGELFF.

This clone was observed a single time. The chain is built from TRBV6-1 and TRBJ1-2; 10 bases match TRBD1. The germline V gene has CDR1 MNHNS and CDR2 SASEGT. The CDR3 spans 14 residues. V trimming: 10 bases; J trimming: 4 bases; junction bases outside the gene matches: 9. The CDR3 DNA reads TGTGCCACTTCCGGGACAGGGGACCTCTATGGCTACACCTTC. Translating it yields CATSGTGDLYGYTF.